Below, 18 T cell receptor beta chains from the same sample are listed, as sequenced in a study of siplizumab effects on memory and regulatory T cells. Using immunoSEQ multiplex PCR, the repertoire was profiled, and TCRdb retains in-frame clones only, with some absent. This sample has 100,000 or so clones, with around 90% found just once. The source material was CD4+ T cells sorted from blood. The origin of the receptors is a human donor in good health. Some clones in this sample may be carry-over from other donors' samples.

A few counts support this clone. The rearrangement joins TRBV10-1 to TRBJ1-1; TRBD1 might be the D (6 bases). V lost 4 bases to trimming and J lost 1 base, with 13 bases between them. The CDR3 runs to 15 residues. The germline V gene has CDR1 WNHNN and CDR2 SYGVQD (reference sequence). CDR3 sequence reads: CASSVGGQPNTEAFF. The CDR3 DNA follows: TGCGCCAGCAGTGTGGGGGGGCAGCCGAACACTGAAGCTTTCTTT.

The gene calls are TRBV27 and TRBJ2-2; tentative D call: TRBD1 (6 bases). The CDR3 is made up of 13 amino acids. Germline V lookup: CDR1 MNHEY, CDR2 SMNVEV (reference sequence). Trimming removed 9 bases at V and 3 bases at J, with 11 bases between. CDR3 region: CASLRQDTGELFF. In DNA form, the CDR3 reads TGTGCCAGTCTGCGACAGGACACCGGGGAGCTGTTTTTT.

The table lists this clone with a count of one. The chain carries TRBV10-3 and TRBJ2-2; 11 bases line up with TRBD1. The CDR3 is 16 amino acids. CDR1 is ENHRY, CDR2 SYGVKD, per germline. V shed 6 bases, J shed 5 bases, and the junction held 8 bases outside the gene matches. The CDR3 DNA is TGTGCCATCAGCGCCGGGACAGGGGGTTTTACCGGGGAGCTGTTTTTT. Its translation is CAISAGTGGFTGELFF.

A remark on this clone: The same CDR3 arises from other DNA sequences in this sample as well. The CDR3 loop is CASSLAANSYEQYF. CDR3 DNA: TGTGCCAGCAGTCTAGCGGCAAACTCCTACGAGCAGTACTTC. The chain links TRBV2 to TRBJ2-7, with 7 bases identical to TRBD2. The V gene end was trimmed by 5 bases and the J gene end by 0 bases; junction bases not matched to a gene: 4. Germline V lookup: CDR1 SNHLY, CDR2 FYNNEI. The CDR3 totals 14 residues.

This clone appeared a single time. CDR3 loop: CASSDPRTSGYTDTQYF. For the CDR3, the DNA is TGTGCCAGCAGTGACCCTAGGACTAGCGGATACACAGATACGCAGTATTTT. The chain joins TRBV2 to TRBJ2-3; 10 bases match TRBD2. Germline lookup yields CDR1 SNHLY and CDR2 FYNNEI. The CDR3 sequence is 17 residues long. J was trimmed by 2 bases and V by 3 bases; bases with no gene match: 8.

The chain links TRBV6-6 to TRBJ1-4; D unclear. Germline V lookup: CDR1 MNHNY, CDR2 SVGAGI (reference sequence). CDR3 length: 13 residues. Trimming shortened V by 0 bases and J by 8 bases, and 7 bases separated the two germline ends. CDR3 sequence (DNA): TGTGCCAGCAGTTACTCGAACGGGGAAAAACTGTTTTTT. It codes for CASSYSNGEKLFF.

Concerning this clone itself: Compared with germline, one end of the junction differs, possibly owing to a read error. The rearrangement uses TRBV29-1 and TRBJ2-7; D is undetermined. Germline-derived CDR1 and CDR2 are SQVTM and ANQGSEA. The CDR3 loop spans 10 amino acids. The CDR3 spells CSVESVHPCF. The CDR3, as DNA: TGCAGCGTTGAATCGGTACACCCTTGCTTC.

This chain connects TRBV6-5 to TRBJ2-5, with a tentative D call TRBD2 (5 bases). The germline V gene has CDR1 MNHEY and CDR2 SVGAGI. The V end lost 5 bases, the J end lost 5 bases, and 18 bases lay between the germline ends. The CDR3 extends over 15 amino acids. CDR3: CASSTRLATVETQYF. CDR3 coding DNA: TGTGCCAGCAGTACCCGCTTAGCGACGGTGGAGACCCAGTACTTC.

CDR3 nucleotide sequence: TGTGCCAGCAGTAGAGGGACAGGGGATAGCAATCAGCCCCAGCATTTT. It is translated as CASSRGTGDSNQPQHF. The chain has TRBV27 and TRBJ1-5; the match to TRBD1 covers 10 bases. The CDR3 length is 16 residues. Trimming took 5 bases from V and 0 from J; bases not matched to a gene: 4. Germline lookup yields CDR1 MNHEY and CDR2 SMNVEV (reference sequence).

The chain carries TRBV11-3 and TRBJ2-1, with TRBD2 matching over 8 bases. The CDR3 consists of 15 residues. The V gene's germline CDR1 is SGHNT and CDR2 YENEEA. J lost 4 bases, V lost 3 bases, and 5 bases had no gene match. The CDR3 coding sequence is TGTGCCAGCAGCTTTGACGGGAGGGGTTACAATGAGCAGTTCTTC. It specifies CASSFDGRGYNEQFF.

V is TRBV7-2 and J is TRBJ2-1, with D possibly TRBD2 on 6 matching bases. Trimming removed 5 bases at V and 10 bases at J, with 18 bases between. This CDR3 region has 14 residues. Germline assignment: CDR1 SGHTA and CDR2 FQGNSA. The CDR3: CASSQHWEVGEQFF. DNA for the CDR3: TGTGCCAGCAGCCAACATTGGGAGGTTGGCGAGCAGTTCTTC.

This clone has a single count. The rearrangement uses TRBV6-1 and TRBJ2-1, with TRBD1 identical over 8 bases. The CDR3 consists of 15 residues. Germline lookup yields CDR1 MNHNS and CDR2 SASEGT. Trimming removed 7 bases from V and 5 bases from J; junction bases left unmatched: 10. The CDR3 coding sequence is TGTGCCAGCATTCTCGACAGGGGCAGGAACAATGAGCAGTTCTTC. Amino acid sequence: CASILDRGRNNEQFF.

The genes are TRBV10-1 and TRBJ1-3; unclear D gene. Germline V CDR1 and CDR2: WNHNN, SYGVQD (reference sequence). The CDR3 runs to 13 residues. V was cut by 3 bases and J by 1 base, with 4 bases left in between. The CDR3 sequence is CASSDGSGNTIYF. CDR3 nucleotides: TGCGCCAGCAGTGACGGTTCTGGAAACACCATATATTTT.

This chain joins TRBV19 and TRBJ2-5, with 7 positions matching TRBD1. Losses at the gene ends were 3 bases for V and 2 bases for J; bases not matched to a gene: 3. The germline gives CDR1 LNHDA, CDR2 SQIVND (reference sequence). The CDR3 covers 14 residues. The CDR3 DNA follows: TGTGCCAGTAGTATCTCCAGGGGGCAAGAGACCCAGTACTTC. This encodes CASSISRGQETQYF.

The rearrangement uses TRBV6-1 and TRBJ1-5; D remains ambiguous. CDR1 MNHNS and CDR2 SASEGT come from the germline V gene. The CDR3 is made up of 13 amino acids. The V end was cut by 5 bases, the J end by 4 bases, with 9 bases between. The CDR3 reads CASSNWENQPQHF. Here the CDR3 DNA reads TGTGCCAGCAGTAATTGGGAGAATCAGCCCCAGCATTTT.

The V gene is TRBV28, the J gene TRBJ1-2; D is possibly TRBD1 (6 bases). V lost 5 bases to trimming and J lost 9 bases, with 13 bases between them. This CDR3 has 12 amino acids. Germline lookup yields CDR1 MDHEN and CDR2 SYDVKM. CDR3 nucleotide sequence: TGTGCCAGCAGTGAAGGGGGAAGAAGCTACACCTTC. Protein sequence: CASSEGGRSYTF.

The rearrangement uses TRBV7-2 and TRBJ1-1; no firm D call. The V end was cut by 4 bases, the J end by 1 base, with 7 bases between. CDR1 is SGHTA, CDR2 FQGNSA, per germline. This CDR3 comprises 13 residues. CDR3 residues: CASSWSRNTEAFF. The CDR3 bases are TGTGCCAGCAGCTGGTCCAGGAACACTGAAGCTTTCTTT.

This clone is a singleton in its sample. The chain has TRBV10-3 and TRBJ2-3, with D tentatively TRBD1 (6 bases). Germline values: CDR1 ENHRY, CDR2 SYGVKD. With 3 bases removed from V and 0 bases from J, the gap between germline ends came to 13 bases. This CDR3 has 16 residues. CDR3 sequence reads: CAISDYRDSSTDTQYF. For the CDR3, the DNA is TGTGCCATCAGTGATTACAGGGATTCTAGCACAGATACGCAGTATTTT.